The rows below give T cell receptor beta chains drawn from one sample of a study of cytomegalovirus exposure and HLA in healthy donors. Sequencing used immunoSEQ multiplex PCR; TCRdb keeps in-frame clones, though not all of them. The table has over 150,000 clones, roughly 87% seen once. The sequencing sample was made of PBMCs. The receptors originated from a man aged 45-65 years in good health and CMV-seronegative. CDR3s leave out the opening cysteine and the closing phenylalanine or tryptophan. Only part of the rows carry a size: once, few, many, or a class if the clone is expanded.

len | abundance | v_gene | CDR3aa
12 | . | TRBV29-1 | SVEEGSQYTEAF
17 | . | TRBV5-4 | ASRSKTGGASMSTDTQY
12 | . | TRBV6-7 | ASSDRVPQETQY
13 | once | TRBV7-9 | ASSFSGLAGEEQY
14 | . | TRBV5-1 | ASSLLGTGVTGELF
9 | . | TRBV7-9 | ASSLINTQY
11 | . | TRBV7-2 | ASSSGQTYEQY
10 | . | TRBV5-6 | AGGTNQETQY
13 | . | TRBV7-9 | ASSAPGTGGHGYT
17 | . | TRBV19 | ASSSKPGQGLRSNQPQH
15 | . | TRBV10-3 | AIRESGTGQATDTQY
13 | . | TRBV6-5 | ASSYSTGSSYEQY
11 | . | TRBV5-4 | ASSRGGLNEQF
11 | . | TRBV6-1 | ASSETRNTEAF
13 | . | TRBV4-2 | ASSQEKRGFQPQH
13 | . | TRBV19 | ATRLAGMNTGELF
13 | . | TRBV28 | ASTGGPSGANVLT
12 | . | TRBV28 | ASARPGITGELF
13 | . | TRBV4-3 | ASSQVGGLFSEQY
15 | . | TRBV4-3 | ASSQGGGSSYNSPLH
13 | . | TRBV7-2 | ASSLETGGNEKLF
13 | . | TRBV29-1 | SVAWQGFVTDTQY
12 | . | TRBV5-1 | ASSSGERAHEQY
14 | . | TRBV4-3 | ASSQERSRTNYGYT
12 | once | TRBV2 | ASSERARGSGYT
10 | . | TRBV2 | ASNRRGEKLF
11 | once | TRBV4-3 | ASSVNSYNEQF
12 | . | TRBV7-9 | ASSLQGVGNTIY
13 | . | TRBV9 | ASSPSGEVNYGYT
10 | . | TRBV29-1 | SVGQKNTEAF
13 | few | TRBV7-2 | ASSLGPQGNSPLH
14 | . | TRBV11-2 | ASSLGWGAGANVLT
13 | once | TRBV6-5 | ASSYRGIGNTEAF
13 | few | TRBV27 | ASSLRSLAKNIQY
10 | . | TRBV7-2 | ASSLEGEKLF
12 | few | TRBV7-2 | ASSPSPGNTEAF
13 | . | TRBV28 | ASSLGSRNTGELF
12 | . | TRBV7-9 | ASSSDWVTDTQY
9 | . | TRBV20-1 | SASSNTEAF
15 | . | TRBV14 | ASSQVHAGGHYNEQF
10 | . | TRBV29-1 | SVSTGGYEQY
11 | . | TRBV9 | ASSQDHRGEQY
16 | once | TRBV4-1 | ASSQEQAGVIREETQY
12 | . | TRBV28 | ASSLSGSPYEQY
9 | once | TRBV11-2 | ASSLVGGAF
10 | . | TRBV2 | ASSPQIGELF
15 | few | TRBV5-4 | ASSLDAGAILEETQY
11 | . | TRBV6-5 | ASSLTLEGEQY
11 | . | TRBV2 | ASNGQGWDEQY
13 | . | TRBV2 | ASSVRGGASDTQY
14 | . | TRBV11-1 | ASSSTPGQGWETQY
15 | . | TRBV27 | ASSPDRGYSGANVLT
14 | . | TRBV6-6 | ASSYADRGRGYGYT
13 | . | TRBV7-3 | ASSPQGEIRNEQF
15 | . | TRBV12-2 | ASRLDRARGVGSPLH
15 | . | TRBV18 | ASSPRQGLASGNTIY
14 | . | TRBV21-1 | ASSRALGGSSYEQY